Listed below are T cell receptor beta chains from one sample, sequenced in a study of blood T cell repertoires in COVID-19. Data came from immunoSEQ multiplex PCR; TCRdb stores just in-frame clones and leaves some out. Of 400,000 to 450,000 clones listed, approximately 92% are singletons. Sequencing was carried out using PBMCs or T cells enriched from blood (not recorded which). All receptors derive from a young man who had recovered from COVID-19. The CDR3 runs from the conserved cysteine through the conserved F or W. A D gene is named only where the DNA matches it firmly.

J gene,V gene,D gene,CDR3 protein,CDR3 DNA
TRBJ2-3,TRBV5-6,TRBD2,CASSSDFLAGGPRGTQYF,TGTGCCAGCAGCTCCGATTTTTTAGCGGGAGGCCCACGGGGCACGCAGTATTTT
TRBJ1-6,TRBV5-8,TRBD1,CASSLETGTANSPLHF,TGTGCCAGCAGCTTGGAGACCGGGACAGCTAATTCACCCCTCCACTTT
TRBJ2-1,TRBV4-1,TRBD2,CASSQEGTSGNEQFF,TGCGCCAGCAGCCAAGAGGGGACTAGCGGCAATGAGCAGTTCTTC
TRBJ2-5,TRBV24-1,TRBD1,CATSEDRDQETQYF,TGTGCCACCAGTGAGGACAGGGACCAAGAGACCCAGTACTTC
TRBJ1-3,TRBV25-1,-,CASSEPTVRNSGNTIYF,TGTGCCAGCAGTGAACCGACAGTAAGAAACTCTGGAAACACCATATATTTT
TRBJ1-1,TRBV2,-,CARRGVGDTEAFF,TGTGCCAGACGGGGGGTTGGGGACACTGAAGCTTTCTTT
TRBJ2-1,TRBV10-3,TRBD2,CAINTGTSARPNEQFF,TGTGCCATCAACACCGGGACTAGCGCACGTCCAAATGAGCAGTTCTTC
TRBJ2-1,TRBV28,-,CASCWRSSYNEQFF,TGTGCCAGCTGTTGGAGGAGCTCCTACAATGAGCAGTTCTTC
TRBJ2-2,TRBV28,-,CASSDSNTGELFF,TGTGCCAGCAGCGACAGTAACACCGGGGAGCTGTTTTTT
TRBJ2-2,TRBV28,TRBD1,CASNPGGLTGELFF,TGTGCCAGCAACCCAGGGGGCTTGACCGGGGAGCTGTTTTTT
TRBJ1-2,TRBV7-2,TRBD1,CASSLGPGQGSEGYTF,TGTGCCAGCAGCTTAGGGCCGGGACAGGGATCTGAAGGCTACACCTTC
TRBJ2-7,TRBV10-2,TRBD2,CASTRFGLADLYEQYF,TGCGCCAGCACCCGTTTCGGACTAGCGGATCTCTACGAGCAGTACTTC
TRBJ2-2,TRBV10-3,-,CAIRAGTSTGELFF,TGTGCCATCAGGGCGGGCACCAGCACCGGGGAGCTGTTTTTT
TRBJ2-2,TRBV7-9,TRBD1,CASSFLGQGPGELFF,TGTGCCAGCAGTTTCCTTGGACAGGGCCCCGGGGAGCTGTTTTTT
TRBJ1-4,TRBV28,TRBD1,CASLGQANEKLFF,TGTGCCAGCCTGGGACAGGCGAATGAAAAACTGTTTTTT
TRBJ1-3,TRBV5-8,-,CASSPHQGAGNTIYF,TGTGCCAGCAGCCCCCATCAAGGGGCTGGAAACACCATATATTTT